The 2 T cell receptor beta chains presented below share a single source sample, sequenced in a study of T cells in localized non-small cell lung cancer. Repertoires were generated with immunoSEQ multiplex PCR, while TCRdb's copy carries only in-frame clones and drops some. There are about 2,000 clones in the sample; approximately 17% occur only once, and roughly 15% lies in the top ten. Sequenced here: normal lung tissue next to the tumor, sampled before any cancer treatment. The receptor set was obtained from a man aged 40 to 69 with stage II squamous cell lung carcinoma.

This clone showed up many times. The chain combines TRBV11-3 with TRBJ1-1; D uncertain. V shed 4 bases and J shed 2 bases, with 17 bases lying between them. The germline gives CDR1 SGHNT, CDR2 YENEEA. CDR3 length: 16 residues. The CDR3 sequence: CASSSIPETANTEAFF. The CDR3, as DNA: TGTGCCAGCAGCTCCATACCGGAGACGGCTAACACTGAAGCTTTCTTT.

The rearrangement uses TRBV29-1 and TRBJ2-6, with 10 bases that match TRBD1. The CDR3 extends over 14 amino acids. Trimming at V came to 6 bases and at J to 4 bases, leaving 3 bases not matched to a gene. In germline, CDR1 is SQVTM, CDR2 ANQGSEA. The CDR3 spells CSVTGGAGANVLTF. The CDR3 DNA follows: TGCAGCGTGACAGGGGGCGCCGGGGCCAACGTCCTGACTTTC.